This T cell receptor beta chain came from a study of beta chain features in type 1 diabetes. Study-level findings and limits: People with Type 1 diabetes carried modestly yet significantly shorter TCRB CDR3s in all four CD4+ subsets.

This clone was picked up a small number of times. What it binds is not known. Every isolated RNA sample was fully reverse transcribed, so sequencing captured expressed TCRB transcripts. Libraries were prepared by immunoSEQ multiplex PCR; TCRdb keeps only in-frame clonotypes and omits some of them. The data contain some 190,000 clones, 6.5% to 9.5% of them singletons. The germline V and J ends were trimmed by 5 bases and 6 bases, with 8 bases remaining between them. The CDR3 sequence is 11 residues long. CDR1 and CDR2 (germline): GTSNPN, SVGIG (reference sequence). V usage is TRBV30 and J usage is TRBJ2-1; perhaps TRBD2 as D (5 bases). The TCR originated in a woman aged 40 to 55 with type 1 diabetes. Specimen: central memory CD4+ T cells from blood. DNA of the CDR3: TGTGCCTGGGGAGGCGGCAATGAGCAGTTCTTC. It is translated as CAWGGGNEQFF.